These 2 T cell receptor beta chains share one sample of origin, sequenced in a study of CD8 T cells in ankylosing spondylitis. Study observations and caveats: Characteristic of ankylosing spondylitis blood, it appeared, was a TCR beta motif comprising roughly 8 highly homologous variants.

One entry per CDR3 protein, called by TCRdb with MiXCR from the 5' RACE reads. The data contain hundreds of thousands of distinct CDR3 sequences, 12% of them singletons. These receptors are not linked to any known antigen. The specimen sequenced was blood, either unsorted or a sorted T cell fraction (not recorded which). These receptors all stem from a male donor with ankylosing spondylitis.

The sample holds many counts of this clonotype. At one boundary the junction diverges from the germline segment, which might be a read error. The gene calls are TRBV20-1 and TRBJ2-1; D gene ambiguous. This CDR3 region has 11 residues. CDR1 and CDR2 from the germline V gene are DFQATT and SNEGSKA (reference sequence). The CDR3 spells CSPSSYNEQFF. DNA of the CDR3: TGCAGTCCTAGCTCCTACAATGAGCAGTTCTTC.

This clonotype was seen only a few times. The chain has TRBV5-1 and TRBJ2-1; TRBD2 agrees at 11 bases. The J segment lost 3 bases and the V segment lost 4 bases, leaving 6 bases of the junction unmatched. CDR1 and CDR2 (germline): SGHRS, YFSETQ. The CDR3 loop spans 16 amino acids. As DNA, the CDR3 is TGCGCCAGCAGCGGGCTAGCGGGAGGAGGCTACAATGAGCAGTTCTTC. Protein sequence: CASSGLAGGGYNEQFF.